The T cell receptor beta chain under discussion was sequenced for a study of blood T cell repertoires in COVID-19. About the research overall: The United States, Italy and Spain provided the acute and convalescent COVID-19 samples. PBMCs, B-cell-depleted T cells, or T cells provided the cDNA or gDNA that made up the material.

This CDR3 region has 14 residues. J was trimmed by 7 bases and V by 3 bases; bases with no gene match: 9. CDR1 is SGHRS and CDR2 is YFSETQ in the germline V gene. Per the study methods: Researchers report that nucleated cell counts were estimated from reference gene primer amplification. TCRdb keeps only in-frame clones here, not all; method: immunoSEQ multiplex PCR. V and J calls and clone size are copied from that table; D and trimming were computed from the DNA. The table includes around 100,000 clones, 70% to 90% detected once. The receptor comes from a man over 45 with active or convalescent COVID-19. This rearrangement joins TRBV5-1 to TRBJ1-2, with TRBD1 identical over 7 bases. Input material: peripheral blood. For the CDR3, the DNA is TGCGCCAGCAGCTGGGGACAGCCTATGAGTGGCTACACCTTC. This gives the protein CASSWGQPMSGYTF.